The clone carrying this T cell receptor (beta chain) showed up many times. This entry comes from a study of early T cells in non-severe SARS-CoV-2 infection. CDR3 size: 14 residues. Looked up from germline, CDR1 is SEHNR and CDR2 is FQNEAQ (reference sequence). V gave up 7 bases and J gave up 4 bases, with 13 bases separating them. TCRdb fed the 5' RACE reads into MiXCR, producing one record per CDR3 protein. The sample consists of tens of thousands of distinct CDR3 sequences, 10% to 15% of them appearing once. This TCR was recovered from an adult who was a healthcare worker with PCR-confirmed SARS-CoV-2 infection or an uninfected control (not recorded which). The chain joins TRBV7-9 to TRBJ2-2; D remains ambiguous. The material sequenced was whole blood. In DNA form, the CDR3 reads TGTGCCAGCACCTCCCGCGGTAGCACCGGGGAGCTGTTTTTT. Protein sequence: CASTSRGSTGELFF.